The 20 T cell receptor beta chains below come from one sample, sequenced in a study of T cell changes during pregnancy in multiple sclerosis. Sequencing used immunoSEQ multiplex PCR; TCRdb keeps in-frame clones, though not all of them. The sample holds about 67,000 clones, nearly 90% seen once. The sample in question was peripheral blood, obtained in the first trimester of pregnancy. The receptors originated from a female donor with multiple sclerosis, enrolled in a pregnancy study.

The CDR3 reads CASSRTRDRGHNEQFF. The CDR3 bases are TGCGCCAGCAGCCGGACCAGGGACAGGGGACACAATGAGCAGTTCTTC. J is TRBJ2-1 and V is TRBV5-1, with 10 bases identical to TRBD1. The length of the CDR3 is 16 residues. After removal of 4 bases from V and 5 bases from J, the junction contained 9 bases not matched to a gene. CDR1 is SGHRS, CDR2 YFSETQ, per germline. Filled out from reference TRBV5-1 and TRBJ2-1, the complete variable domain reads KAGVTQTPRYLIKTRGQQVTLSCSPISGHRSVSWYQQTPGQGLQFLFEYFSETQRNKGNFPGRFSGRQFSNSRSEMNVSTLELGDSALYLCASSRTRDRGHNEQFFGPGTRLTVL.

The chain's CDR3 is CATSRDIQGARTGELFF. CDR3 nucleotides: TGTGCCACCAGCAGAGATATTCAGGGGGCGCGCACCGGGGAGCTGTTTTTT. The chain combines TRBV15 with TRBJ2-2, with TRBD1 matching over 8 bases. This CDR3 region has 17 residues. The trim removed 0 bases at V and 4 bases at J, leaving 7 bases unmatched. Germline V CDR1 and CDR2: LNHNV, YYDKDF (reference sequence).

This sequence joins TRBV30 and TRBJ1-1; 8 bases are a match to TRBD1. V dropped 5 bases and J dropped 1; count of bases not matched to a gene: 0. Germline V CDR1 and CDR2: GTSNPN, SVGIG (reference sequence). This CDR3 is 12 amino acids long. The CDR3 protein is CAWDRGNTEAFF. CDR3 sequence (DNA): TGTGCCTGGGACAGGGGGAACACTGAAGCTTTCTTT.

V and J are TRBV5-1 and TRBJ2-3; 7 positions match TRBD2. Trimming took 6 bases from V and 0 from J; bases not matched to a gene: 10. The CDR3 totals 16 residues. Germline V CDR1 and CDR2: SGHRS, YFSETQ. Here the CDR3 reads CASISTAGVSTDTQYF. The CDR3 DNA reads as TGCGCCAGCATCTCAACGGCGGGAGTCAGCACAGATACGCAGTATTTT. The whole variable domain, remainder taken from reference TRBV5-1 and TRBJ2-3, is KAGVTQTPRYLIKTRGQQVTLSCSPISGHRSVSWYQQTPGQGLQFLFEYFSETQRNKGNFPGRFSGRQFSNSRSEMNVSTLELGDSALYLCASISTAGVSTDTQYFGPGTRLTVL.

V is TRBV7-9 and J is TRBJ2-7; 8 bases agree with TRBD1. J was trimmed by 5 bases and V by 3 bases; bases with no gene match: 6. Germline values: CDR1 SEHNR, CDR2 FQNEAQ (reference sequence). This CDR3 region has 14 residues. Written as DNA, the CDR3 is TGTGCCAGCAGCTTTGGGACAGGCAGGGACGAGCAGTACTTC. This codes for CASSFGTGRDEQYF. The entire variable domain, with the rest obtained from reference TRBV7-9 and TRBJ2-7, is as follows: DTGVSQNPRHKITKRGQNVTFRCDPISEHNRLYWYRQTLGQGPEFLTYFQNEAQLEKSRLLSDRFSAERPKGSFSTLEIQRTEQGDSAMYLCASSFGTGRDEQYFGPGTRLTVT.

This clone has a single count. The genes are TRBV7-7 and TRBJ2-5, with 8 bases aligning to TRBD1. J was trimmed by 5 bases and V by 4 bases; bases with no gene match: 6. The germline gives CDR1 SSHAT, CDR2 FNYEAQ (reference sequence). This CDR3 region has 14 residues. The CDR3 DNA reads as TGTGCCAGCAGCTCGTTGACAGGGGAGGAGACCCAGTACTTC. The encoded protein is CASSSLTGEETQYF.

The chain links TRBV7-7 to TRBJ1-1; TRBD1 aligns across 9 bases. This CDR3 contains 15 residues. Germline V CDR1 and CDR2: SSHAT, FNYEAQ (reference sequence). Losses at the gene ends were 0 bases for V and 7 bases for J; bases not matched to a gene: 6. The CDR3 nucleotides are TGTGCCAGCAGCTTAGCCGGCCGGACAGGGGATGAAGCTTTCTTT. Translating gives CASSLAGRTGDEAFF.

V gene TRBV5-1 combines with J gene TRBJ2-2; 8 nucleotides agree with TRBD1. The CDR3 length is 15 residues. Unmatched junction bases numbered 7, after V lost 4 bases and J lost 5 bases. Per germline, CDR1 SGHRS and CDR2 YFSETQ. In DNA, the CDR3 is TGCGCCAGCAGCATCCGGACAGGGTGGACCGGGGAGCTGTTTTTT. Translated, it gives CASSIRTGWTGELFF. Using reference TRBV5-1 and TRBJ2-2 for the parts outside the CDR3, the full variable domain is KAGVTQTPRYLIKTRGQQVTLSCSPISGHRSVSWYQQTPGQGLQFLFEYFSETQRNKGNFPGRFSGRQFSNSRSEMNVSTLELGDSALYLCASSIRTGWTGELFFGEGSRLTVL.

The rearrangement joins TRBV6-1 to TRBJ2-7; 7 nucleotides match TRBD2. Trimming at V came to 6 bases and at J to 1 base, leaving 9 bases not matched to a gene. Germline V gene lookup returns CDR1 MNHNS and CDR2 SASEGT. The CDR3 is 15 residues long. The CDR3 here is CASRVLAEGSYEQYF. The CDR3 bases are TGTGCCAGCAGAGTCCTAGCGGAGGGATCCTACGAGCAGTACTTC.

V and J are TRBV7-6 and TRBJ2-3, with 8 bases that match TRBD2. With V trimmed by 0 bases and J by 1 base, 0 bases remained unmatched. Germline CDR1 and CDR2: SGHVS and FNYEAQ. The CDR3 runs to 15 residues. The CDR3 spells CASSLATSGTDTQYF. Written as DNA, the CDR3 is TGTGCCAGCAGCTTAGCGACTAGCGGCACAGATACGCAGTATTTT.

The CDR3 protein is CSVEEPTSGAGELFF. In DNA form, the CDR3 reads TGCAGCGTTGAAGAACCAACTAGCGGGGCCGGGGAGCTGTTTTTT. V usage is TRBV29-1 and J usage is TRBJ2-2, with TRBD2 matching over 10 bases. The CDR3 loop spans 15 amino acids. J was trimmed by 6 bases and V by 0 bases; bases with no gene match: 4. CDR1 is SQVTM, CDR2 ANQGSEA, per germline.

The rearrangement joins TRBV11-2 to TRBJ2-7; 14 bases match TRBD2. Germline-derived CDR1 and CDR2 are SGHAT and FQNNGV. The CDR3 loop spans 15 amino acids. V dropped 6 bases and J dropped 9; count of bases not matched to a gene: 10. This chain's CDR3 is CASRDGLAGGWGQYF. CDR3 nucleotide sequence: TGTGCCAGCAGAGACGGACTAGCGGGAGGATGGGGGCAGTACTTC.

In DNA, the CDR3 is TGCGCCAGCAGCCAGTCCTCAACAGCACTTCTTTATGGCTACACCTTC. It translates to CASSQSSTALLYGYTF. The chain recombines TRBV4-1 with TRBJ1-2; no reliable D call. Trimming shortened V by 3 bases and J by 5 bases, and 19 bases separated the two germline ends. Germline CDR1 MGHRA, CDR2 YSYEKL. The CDR3 has 16 residues.

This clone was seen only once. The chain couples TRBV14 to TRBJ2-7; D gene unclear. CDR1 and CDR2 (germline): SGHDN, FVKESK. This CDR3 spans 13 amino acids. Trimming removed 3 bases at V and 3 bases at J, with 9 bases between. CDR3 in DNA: TGTGCCAGCAGCCATGAGCTGAACTACGAGCAGTACTTC. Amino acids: CASSHELNYEQYF.

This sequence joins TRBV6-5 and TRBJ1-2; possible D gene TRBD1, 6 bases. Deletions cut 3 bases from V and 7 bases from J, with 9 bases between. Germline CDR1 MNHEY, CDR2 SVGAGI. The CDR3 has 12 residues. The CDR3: CASSYQGFGYTF. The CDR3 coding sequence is TGTGCCAGCAGTTATCAGGGGTTTGGCTACACCTTC.

CDR3 in DNA: TGTGCCTGGTGCCCCGGAGATACGCAGTATTTT. This gives the protein CAWCPGDTQYF. The chain combines TRBV30 with TRBJ2-3; D remains unclear. V dropped 5 bases and J dropped 5 bases, with 8 bases sitting between them. The CDR3 is 11 amino acids. CDR1 is GTSNPN, CDR2 SVGIG, per germline (reference sequence).

DNA of the CDR3: TGCGCCAGCAGCTTGGAGGGTAGCGGCACAGATACGCAGTATTTT. Amino acid sequence: CASSLEGSGTDTQYF. This chain connects TRBV5-1 to TRBJ2-3; D is perhaps TRBD2 (5 bases). In germline, CDR1 is SGHRS, CDR2 YFSETQ. The V end was cut by 0 bases, the J end by 1 base, with 9 bases between. The CDR3 sequence is 15 residues long. Combining the CDR3 with reference TRBV5-1 and TRBJ2-3 gives the whole variable domain KAGVTQTPRYLIKTRGQQVTLSCSPISGHRSVSWYQQTPGQGLQFLFEYFSETQRNKGNFPGRFSGRQFSNSRSEMNVSTLELGDSALYLCASSLEGSGTDTQYFGPGTRLTVL.

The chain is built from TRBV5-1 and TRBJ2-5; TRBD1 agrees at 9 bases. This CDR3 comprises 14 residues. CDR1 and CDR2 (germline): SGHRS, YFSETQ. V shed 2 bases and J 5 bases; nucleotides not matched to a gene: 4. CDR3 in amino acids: CASSFLQGAETQYF. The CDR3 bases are TGCGCCAGCAGCTTCCTACAGGGGGCGGAGACCCAGTACTTC.

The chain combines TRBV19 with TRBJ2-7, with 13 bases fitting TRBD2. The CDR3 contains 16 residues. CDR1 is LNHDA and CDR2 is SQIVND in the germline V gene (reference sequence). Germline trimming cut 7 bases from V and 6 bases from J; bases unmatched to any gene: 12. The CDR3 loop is CASTTSGLAGDVEQYF. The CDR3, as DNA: TGTGCCAGTACCACCTCAGGACTAGCGGGGGATGTCGAGCAGTACTTC.

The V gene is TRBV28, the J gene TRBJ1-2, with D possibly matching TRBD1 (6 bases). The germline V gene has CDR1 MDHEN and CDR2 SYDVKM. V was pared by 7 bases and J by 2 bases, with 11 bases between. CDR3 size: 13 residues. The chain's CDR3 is CASTDRFNYGYTF. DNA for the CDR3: TGTGCCAGCACAGACAGGTTCAACTATGGCTACACCTTC.